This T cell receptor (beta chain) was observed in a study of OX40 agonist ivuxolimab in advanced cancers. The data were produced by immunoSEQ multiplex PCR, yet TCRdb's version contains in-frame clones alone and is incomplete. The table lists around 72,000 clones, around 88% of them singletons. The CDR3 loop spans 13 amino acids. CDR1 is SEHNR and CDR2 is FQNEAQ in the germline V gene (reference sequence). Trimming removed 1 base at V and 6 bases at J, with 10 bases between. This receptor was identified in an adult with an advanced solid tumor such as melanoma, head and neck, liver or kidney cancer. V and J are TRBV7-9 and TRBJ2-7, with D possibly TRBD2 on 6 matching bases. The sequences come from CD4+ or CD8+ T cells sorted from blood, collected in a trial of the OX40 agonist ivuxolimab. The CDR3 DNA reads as TGTGCCAGCAGCTTAGTGCTAGCGAGCGAGCAGTACTTC. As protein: CASSLVLASEQYF.